The entry below describes one TCR beta chain. Use of 60 Vbeta and 13 Jbeta primers characterized the PCR. The assay was immunoSEQ multiplex PCR, and TCRdb's table has in-frame clones only and misses some. The sample records under 150,000 clones, 80% to 90% being singletons. The data belong to a study of cytomegalovirus exposure and HLA in healthy donors. Donors were nominally healthy when sampled, though unrecorded immune exposures were likely. This TCR was recovered from a man aged 50-59 years in good health and CMV-seronegative. Input material: PBMCs.

The CDR3 sequence: CSVSVPGQDNQPQHF. CDR3 coding DNA: TGCAGCGTGTCGGTCCCGGGACAGGATAATCAGCCCCAGCATTTT. The chain uses TRBV29-1 and TRBJ1-5, with 8 bases matching TRBD1. The CDR3 runs to 15 residues. Trimming cost V 6 bases and J 4 bases; bases outside gene matches: 11. Germline V CDR1 and CDR2: SQVTM, ANQGSEA.